Reported below is one T cell receptor (beta chain). This clonotype was found many times. Its binding antigen is unknown. The germline gene is not matched at one end of the junction; a read error may be the cause. This entry belongs to a study of regulatory T cells in long-lasting Graves disease (dated by TCRdb to 2020 to 2023). For the wider study: Persistent Graves' disease was defined as persistently positive TSH receptor autoantibodies together with antithyroid drug treatment for over 5 years. Patients with persistent Graves' disease were compared with patients with newly diagnosed Graves' disease using TCR sequencing and RNA sequencing of peripheral blood. The study was registered as a clinical trial and conducted in China. A total of around 35 samples underwent TCR sequencing: about 13 from persistent and 20 from newly diagnosed Graves' disease patients. In the clinical cohort, patients with persistent Graves' disease had used antithyroid drugs for an average of around 10 years.

What the authors observed across the whole study: The study examined only peripheral blood because the primary lesion, thyroid tissue, could not be accessed. Preferential use of TRBV28, TRBJ1-2 and TRBJ2-5 was observed in persistent disease, whereas TRBV20-1 and TRBJ2-1 were favored in newly diagnosed disease. Persistent patients shared more public clonotypes among themselves (around 3,000) than newly diagnosed patients did (about 970). Compared with newly diagnosed patients, patients with persistent Graves' disease had lower TCR Shannon entropy and fewer highly expanded clones, which suggests clonal expansion. Sequencing and analysis were restricted to the TCR beta chain. The small sample size was acknowledged by the authors as a limitation that may reduce accuracy.

In light of the paper, this sample's time point label describes: persistent/refractory GD, antithyroid drugs over 5 years with positive TRAb. For both TCR sequencing and RNA sequencing, RNA was extracted from PBMCs using TRIzol. The diagnosis of Graves' disease followed American Thyroid Association guidelines. Patients were recruited from an endocrinology department in Xi'an, China. From each patient, around 9 milliliters of peripheral blood was collected into an EDTA anticoagulant tube. Ficoll Paque Plus density gradient separation was used to isolate PBMCs, and no further T cell sorting was performed. RNA quality was checked with an Agilent 2100 Bioanalyzer and agarose gel, and concentration with a NanoDrop 2000. The library was produced with multiplex PCR. The sequencer listed for this sample is Illumina HiSeq 4000. iRepertoire HTBI primers and Arm-PCR amplification of CDR3 regions were used to construct TCR beta libraries. Before sequencing, the PCR products underwent gel purification. The paper's processing steps were these. Gene usage analysis of CDR3 amino acid clonotypes used the 62 TRBV and some 13 TRBJ segments found across samples. COPE and FqMerger were used to merge filtered high-quality paired reads into contigs. BLAST was used to align contigs to IMGT TRBV, TRBD and TRBJ reference genes, with CDR3 defined following IMGT. Highly expanded clones were defined as clonotypes with a frequency above 0.1%. Shannon entropy was used to measure repertoire diversity, and the Gini coefficient was used to measure V-J evenness. A clonotype was considered public if more than one individual shared it. The public sequencing data were trimmed at Q25 with fastp and processed into clonotypes with MiXCR by TCRdb, which kept only in-frame beta chains. Every entry covers one CDR3 protein and lists the most common genes and DNA from its rows. These V and J calls rely on TCRdb rather than the paper's analysis. The table for this sample lists 350,000 to 450,000 distinct CDR3 sequences; roughly a fifth of them were counted only once. Clones ranked in the top ten supply 13% to 15% of the sample.

Reading the germline V gene gives CDR1 MNHNS and CDR2 SASEGT. Reading from cysteine to phenylalanine, the CDR3 counts 14 amino acids. Only the CDR3 DNA is retained, 42 bases long and in frame from the first base. This sequence originates from a female donor with Graves disease. Recombination joined TRBV6-1 with TRBJ2-7, and 8 junction bases match TRBD2. The source material was peripheral blood mononuclear cells (PBMCs), sampled when the disease was refractory, from a patient treated with antithyroid drugs. In nucleotides, the sequence is TGCGCCAGCAGTGAATCTCTTAGCGGGAACGAGCAGTACTTC. It encodes CASSESLSGNEQYF.